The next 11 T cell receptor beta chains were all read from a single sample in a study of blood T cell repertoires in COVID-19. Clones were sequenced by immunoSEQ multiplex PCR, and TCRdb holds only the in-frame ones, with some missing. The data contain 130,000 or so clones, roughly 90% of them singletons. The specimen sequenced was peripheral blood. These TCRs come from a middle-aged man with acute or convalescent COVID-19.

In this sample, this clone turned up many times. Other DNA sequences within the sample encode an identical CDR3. CDR3 DNA: TGTGCCAGCAGTTCAGGGAAAGAGACCCAGTACTTC. This encodes CASSSGKETQYF. The chain combines TRBV28 with TRBJ2-5, with D possibly being TRBD1 (5 bases). CDR3 length: 12 residues. Germline CDR1 is MDHEN and CDR2 is SYDVKM. The ends were cut back, 4 bases at V and 3 bases at J, with 6 bases in the middle.

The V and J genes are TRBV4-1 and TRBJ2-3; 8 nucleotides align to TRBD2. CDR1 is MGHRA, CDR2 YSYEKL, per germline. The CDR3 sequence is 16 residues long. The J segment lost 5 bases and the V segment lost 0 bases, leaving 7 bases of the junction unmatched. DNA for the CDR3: TGCGCCAGCAGCCAAGATTTCGGGACTAGGGGAGATACGCAGTATTTT. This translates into CASSQDFGTRGDTQYF.

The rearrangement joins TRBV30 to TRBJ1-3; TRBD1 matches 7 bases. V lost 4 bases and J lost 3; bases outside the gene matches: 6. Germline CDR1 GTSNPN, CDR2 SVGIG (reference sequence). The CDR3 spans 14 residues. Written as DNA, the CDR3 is TGTGCCTGGATTCAACAGGGGAGTGGAAACACCATATATTTT. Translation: CAWIQQGSGNTIYF.

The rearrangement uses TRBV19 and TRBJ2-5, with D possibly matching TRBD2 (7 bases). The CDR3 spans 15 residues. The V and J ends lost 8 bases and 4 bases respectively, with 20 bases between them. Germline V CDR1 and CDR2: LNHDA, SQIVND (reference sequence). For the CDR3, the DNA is TGTGCCAGTGCCAAAGGGGGGGCGCTACGAGAGACCCAGTACTTC. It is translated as CASAKGGALRETQYF.

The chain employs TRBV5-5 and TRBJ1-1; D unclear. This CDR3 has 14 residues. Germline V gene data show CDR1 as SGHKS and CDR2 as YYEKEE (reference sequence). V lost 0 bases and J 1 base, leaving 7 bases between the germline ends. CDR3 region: CASSLGHQNTEAFF. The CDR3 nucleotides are TGTGCCAGCAGCTTGGGACACCAGAACACTGAAGCTTTCTTT.

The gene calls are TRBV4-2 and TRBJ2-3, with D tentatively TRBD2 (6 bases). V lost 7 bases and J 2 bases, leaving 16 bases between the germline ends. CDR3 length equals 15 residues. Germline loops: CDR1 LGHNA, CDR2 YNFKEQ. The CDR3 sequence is CASTKGVAVTDTQYF. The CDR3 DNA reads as TGTGCCAGCACCAAGGGTGTAGCGGTCACAGATACGCAGTATTTT.

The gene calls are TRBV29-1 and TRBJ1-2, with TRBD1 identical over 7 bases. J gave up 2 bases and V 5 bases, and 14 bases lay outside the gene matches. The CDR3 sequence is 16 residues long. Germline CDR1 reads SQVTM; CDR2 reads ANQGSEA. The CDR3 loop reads CSVIDRALNVNYGYTF. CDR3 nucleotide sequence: TGCAGCGTTATCGACAGGGCCCTTAATGTCAACTATGGCTACACCTTC.

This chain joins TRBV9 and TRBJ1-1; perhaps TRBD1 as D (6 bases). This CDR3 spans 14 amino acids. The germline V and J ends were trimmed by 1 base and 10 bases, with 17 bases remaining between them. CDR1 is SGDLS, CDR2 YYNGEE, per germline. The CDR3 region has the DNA TGTGCCAGCAGCGTAAGTGAGGATTTCAGGGGAGCTTTCTTT. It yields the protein CASSVSEDFRGAFF.

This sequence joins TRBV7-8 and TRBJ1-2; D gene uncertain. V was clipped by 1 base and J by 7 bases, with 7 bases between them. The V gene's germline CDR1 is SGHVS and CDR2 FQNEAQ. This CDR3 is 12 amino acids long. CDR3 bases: TGTGCCAGCAGCTTAGATAGTAGTGGCTACACCTTC. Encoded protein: CASSLDSSGYTF.

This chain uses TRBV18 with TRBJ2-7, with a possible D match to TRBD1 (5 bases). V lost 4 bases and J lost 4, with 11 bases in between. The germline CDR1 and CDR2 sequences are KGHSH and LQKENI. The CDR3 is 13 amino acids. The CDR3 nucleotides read TGTGCCAGCTCACAAACAGGCCTTTACGAGCAGTACTTC. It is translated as CASSQTGLYEQYF.

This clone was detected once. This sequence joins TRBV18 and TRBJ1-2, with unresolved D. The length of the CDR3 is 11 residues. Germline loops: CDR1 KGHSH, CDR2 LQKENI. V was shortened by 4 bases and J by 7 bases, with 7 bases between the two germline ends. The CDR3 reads CASSLNSGYTF. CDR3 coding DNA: TGTGCCAGCTCACTAAATTCTGGCTACACCTTC.